The subject of this entry is one T cell receptor (beta chain). Antigen unknown. CDR1 and CDR2 from the germline V gene are SGHTA and FQGTGA. The length of the CDR3 is 13 residues. V dropped 2 bases and J dropped 5 bases, with 9 bases sitting between them. This sample is part of a study of immune evolution from preneoplasia to lung adenocarcinoma. Repertoires were generated with immunoSEQ multiplex PCR, while TCRdb's copy carries only in-frame clones and drops some. The data show about 7,400 clones, with 80% seen just once and less than 9.5% held by the top ten. Study-wide results and caveats: Normal lung had the highest top T cell clone frequencies.

This clonotype was sampled from a person aged 65 to 79 with lung adenocarcinoma. The sample consisted of FFPE adjacent normal lung tissue. The genes are TRBV7-3 and TRBJ2-5; D possibly corresponds to TRBD1 (5 bases). CDR3: CASSLHRRETQYF. CDR3 sequence (DNA): TGTGCCAGCAGCTTACACAGGCGGGAGACCCAGTACTTC.